These 32 T cell receptor beta chains came from one sample sequenced in a study of shared clonotypes between healthy human individuals. Repertoires were generated with immunoSEQ multiplex PCR, while TCRdb's copy carries only in-frame clones and drops some. This table holds 900,000 to 1,200,000 clones, about 80% found once. The sequenced sample was memory CD4+ T cells from PBMCs. Documented subset: CD45RA-negative fraction. The receptors here all came from a man younger than 35 in good health. Some clones in this sample may be carry-over from other donors' samples.

This clone was counted many times. CDR3 DNA sequence: TGTGCCAGCAGTGTAGCCCCTTTGGGTTTTCCCGGGGAGCTGTTTTTT. This gives the protein CASSVAPLGFPGELFF. The genes are TRBV6-1 and TRBJ2-2; D is uncertain. Trimming cost V 4 bases and J 6 bases, with 18 bases left between them. The CDR3 runs 16 residues. Germline CDR1 and CDR2: MNHNS and SASEGT.

The V and J genes are TRBV7-2 and TRBJ2-5; TRBD1 agrees at 8 bases. CDR3 size: 13 residues. After removal of 3 bases from V and 7 bases from J, the junction contained 4 bases not matched to a gene. Germline V CDR1 and CDR2: SGHTA, FQGNSA. The DNA of the CDR3 is TGTGCCAGCAGCTTGGACGGGACAGGGACCCAGTACTTC. It codes for CASSLDGTGTQYF.

The rearrangement uses TRBV4-1 and TRBJ2-3; TRBD1 agrees at 8 bases. Germline V gene lookup returns CDR1 MGHRA and CDR2 YSYEKL. Trimming cost V 1 base and J 6 bases; bases outside gene matches: 6. The CDR3 consists of 15 residues. The CDR3 is CASSQAGRGRDTQYF. CDR3 DNA: TGCGCCAGCAGCCAAGCCGGCAGGGGGCGTGATACGCAGTATTTT.

CDR3 nucleotide sequence: TGTGCCAGCTCACGGGGTCAGTCGGGGGGCACTGAAGCTTTCTTT. Its translation: CASSRGQSGGTEAFF. The chain recombines TRBV18 with TRBJ1-1, with D tentatively TRBD1 (5 bases). The germline V gene encodes CDR1 KGHSH and CDR2 LQKENI. The CDR3 covers 15 residues. Trimming removed 4 bases from V and 4 bases from J, with 16 bases in between.

The chain combines TRBV5-4 with TRBJ2-3; 7 bases match TRBD1. The V and J ends lost 6 bases and 3 bases, in that order; junction bases with no gene match: 7. The CDR3 contains 14 residues. Germline V lookup: CDR1 SGHNT, CDR2 YYREEE (reference sequence). The chain's CDR3 is CASKTTGSTDTQYF. The CDR3 DNA reads as TGTGCCAGCAAGACGACAGGGTCGACAGATACGCAGTATTTT.

This clone was observed at least ten times. The chain has TRBV6-1 and TRBJ2-5, with 7 bases that match TRBD2. Germline values: CDR1 MNHNS, CDR2 SASEGT. The CDR3 extends over 17 amino acids. Unmatched junction bases numbered 12, after V lost 2 bases and J lost 3 bases. The CDR3 reads CASSERARLGGKETQYF. CDR3 in DNA: TGTGCCAGCAGTGAACGGGCGCGCCTCGGGGGGAAAGAGACCCAGTACTTC.

The chain has TRBV5-4 and TRBJ1-1; D might be TRBD1 (6 bases). Trimming removed 4 bases from V and 4 bases from J, with 20 bases in between. Per germline, CDR1 SGHNT and CDR2 YYREEE (reference sequence). This CDR3 region has 16 residues. Here the CDR3 reads CASSPQLQGRSTEAFF. Here the CDR3 DNA reads TGTGCCAGCAGCCCACAACTACAGGGTAGGAGCACTGAAGCTTTCTTT.

This clone was seen a few times. The chain links TRBV2 to TRBJ2-7; D gene uncertain. CDR3 length: 12 residues. V was cut by 7 bases and J by 0 bases, with 7 bases left in between. Germline values: CDR1 SNHLY, CDR2 FYNNEI. CDR3 in amino acids: CASTQYSYEQYF. CDR3 coding DNA: TGTGCCAGCACCCAGTACTCCTACGAGCAGTACTTC.

The chain combines TRBV6-5 with TRBJ1-3; 7 bases are shared with TRBD1. The CDR3 totals 16 residues. The germline gives CDR1 MNHEY, CDR2 SVGAGI. V was pared by 2 bases and J by 4 bases, with 8 bases of the junction left unmatched. This CDR3 is CASSYTGQYTGNTIYF. DNA for the CDR3: TGTGCCAGCAGTTACACGGGACAGTACACCGGAAACACCATATATTTT.

The chain employs TRBV7-2 and TRBJ1-1; 7 positions agree with TRBD1. CDR3 length: 14 residues. The germline V gene has CDR1 SGHTA and CDR2 FQGNSA. The trim removed 5 bases at V and 5 bases at J, leaving 8 bases unmatched. CDR3 sequence: CASSLGTAITEAFF. CDR3 sequence (DNA): TGTGCCAGCAGCCTCGGGACAGCGATTACTGAAGCTTTCTTT.

The chain joins TRBV28 to TRBJ1-1; maybe TRBD1 (6 bases). Trimming took off 4 bases at V and 8 bases at J, with 14 bases between the two ends. The CDR3 length is 13 residues. The germline CDR1 and CDR2 sequences are MDHEN and SYDVKM. DNA of the CDR3: TGTGCCAGCAGTTCCCCTACAGGGCCCGAAGCTTTCTTT. Translation: CASSSPTGPEAFF.

V usage is TRBV30 and J usage is TRBJ1-4; D unclear. The V gene lost 4 bases and the J gene lost 7 bases, with 13 bases spanning the gap. The CDR3 extends over 13 amino acids. The germline gives CDR1 GTSNPN, CDR2 SVGIG (reference sequence). The CDR3 DNA reads TGTGCCTGGAATTCCCAAGGAGCTGAAAAACTGTTTTTT. Translating gives CAWNSQGAEKLFF.

The chain joins TRBV11-3 to TRBJ2-2; 8 nucleotides line up with TRBD1. CDR3 length: 14 residues. Germline assignment: CDR1 SGHNT and CDR2 YENEEA. Trimming at V came to 5 bases and at J to 5 bases, leaving 4 bases not matched to a gene. The CDR3 DNA reads TGTGCCAGCAGCCACAGGGGGGCAACCGGGGAGCTGTTTTTT. This translates into CASSHRGATGELFF.

This clone was recorded at least ten times. This sample also contains other DNA sequences that code for the same CDR3. This chain connects TRBV7-9 to TRBJ1-1; D might be TRBD1 (5 bases). CDR3 length: 14 amino acids. Germline assignment: CDR1 SEHNR and CDR2 FQNEAQ (reference sequence). The V and J ends lost 1 base and 3 bases respectively, with 9 bases between them. The CDR3 sequence: CASSLVEGYTEAFF. The CDR3 nucleotides read TGTGCCAGCAGCTTAGTGGAGGGGTACACTGAAGCTTTCTTT.

Note on this clone: Given a far larger clone just one base away, this is likely a sequencing read error. The chain recombines TRBV2 with TRBJ2-3; TRBD2 agrees at 11 bases. V shed 8 bases and J 1 base; nucleotides not matched to a gene: 5. CDR3 length equals 15 residues. Germline CDR1 SNHLY, CDR2 FYNNEI. The CDR3 is CASGRGLAGTDTQYF. The CDR3 bases are TGTGCCAGCGGCCGGGGACTAGCGGGCACAGATACGCAGTATTTT.

This clone occurred once. V gene TRBV28 combines with J gene TRBJ1-2, with a weak D call TRBD1 (6 bases). V dropped 9 bases and J dropped 7 bases, with 21 bases sitting between them. There are 14 residues in the CDR3. Germline V CDR1 and CDR2: MDHEN, SYDVKM. Here the CDR3 reads CASGGDGGLRGYTF. CDR3 DNA: TGTGCCAGTGGAGGGGATGGGGGGCTTCGTGGCTACACCTTC.

The V and J genes are TRBV5-1 and TRBJ1-2; 8 bases line up with TRBD1. Trimming took 2 bases from V and 8 from J; bases not matched to a gene: 11. CDR3 length: 15 amino acids. Germline V CDR1 and CDR2: SGHRS, YFSETQ. The CDR3 here is CASSFYVGTGSGYTF. CDR3 nucleotides: TGCGCCAGCAGCTTTTATGTAGGGACAGGCTCCGGCTACACCTTC.

This chain joins TRBV5-6 and TRBJ2-4; D is uncertain. Germline V gene sequence: CDR1 SGHDT, CDR2 YYEEEE. The CDR3 spans 15 residues. Trimming shortened V by 1 base and J by 7 bases, and 15 bases separated the two germline ends. The CDR3 sequence is CASSLKGKVGNIQYF. Here the CDR3 DNA reads TGTGCCAGCAGCTTGAAAGGGAAGGTGGGGAACATTCAGTACTTC.

The chain has TRBV7-9 and TRBJ1-4; D perhaps matches TRBD1 (5 bases). CDR1 SEHNR and CDR2 FQNEAQ come from the germline V gene (reference sequence). The CDR3 has 15 residues. Trimming pared 3 bases from V and 7 bases from J, leaving 15 bases between. This CDR3 is CASSFGAGESEKLFF. In DNA, the CDR3 is TGTGCCAGCAGCTTCGGGGCGGGAGAATCTGAAAAACTGTTTTTT.

This sequence joins TRBV6-1 and TRBJ1-1; 12 bases align to TRBD1. The CDR3 spans 18 residues. The germline V gene has CDR1 MNHNS and CDR2 SASEGT. The junction had 12 bases not matched to a gene; V was cut back by 4 bases and J by 3 bases. The CDR3 region is CASSGKGQGAIWDTEAFF. The CDR3, as DNA: TGTGCCAGCAGTGGAAAGGGACAGGGGGCCATCTGGGACACTGAAGCTTTCTTT.

CDR3 sequence: CAISESGGADTEAFF. The CDR3 coding sequence is TGTGCCATCAGTGAGTCCGGGGGCGCGGACACTGAAGCTTTCTTT. The chain couples TRBV10-3 to TRBJ1-1; a possible D gene is TRBD1 (6 bases). Germline V lookup: CDR1 ENHRY, CDR2 SYGVKD. V was pared by 0 bases and J by 3 bases, with 11 bases between. The CDR3 totals 15 residues.

V gene TRBV4-1 combines with J gene TRBJ1-1; D is perhaps TRBD1 (5 bases). Trimming took off 4 bases at V and 1 base at J, with 10 bases between the two ends. This CDR3 contains 14 residues. Germline V CDR1 and CDR2: MGHRA, YSYEKL. CDR3 in DNA: TGCGCCAGCAGCCGGAGCCAGGGGAACACTGAAGCTTTCTTT. This gives the protein CASSRSQGNTEAFF.

The genes are TRBV19 and TRBJ2-7; D is ambiguous. Trimming left V 2 bases short and J 1 base short, with 12 bases between. The germline V gene encodes CDR1 LNHDA and CDR2 SQIVND (reference sequence). This CDR3 has 15 amino acids. For the CDR3, the DNA is TGTGCCAGTAGTATAAGGGTCAGTCCTTCCTACGAGCAGTACTTC. The encoded protein is CASSIRVSPSYEQYF.

This clone was recorded only once. The CDR3: CASSPGVGGGSNQPQHF. CDR3 DNA sequence: TGTGCCAGCAGCCCAGGTGTGGGGGGCGGGAGCAATCAGCCCCAGCATTTT. The rearrangement joins TRBV7-8 to TRBJ1-5; TRBD1 is a possible D gene (6 bases). This CDR3 contains 17 residues. CDR1 and CDR2 from the germline V gene are SGHVS and FQNEAQ. Trimming cost V 5 bases and J 1 base, with 18 bases left between them.

Points on this clone: The sample has other DNA sequences that encode this CDR3 too. This rearrangement joins TRBV11-3 to TRBJ2-2, with D unresolved. The CDR3 is 12 amino acids. V was trimmed by 5 bases and J by 3 bases, leaving 4 bases between them. The germline gives CDR1 SGHNT, CDR2 YENEEA. CDR3: CASSPHTGELFF. In DNA, the CDR3 is TGTGCCAGCAGCCCTCACACCGGGGAGCTGTTTTTT.

This clone was counted a single time. Additional DNA sequences in this sample encode the identical CDR3. As DNA, the CDR3 is TGTGCCAGCAGCTTAGTAGGAGAGACCCAGTACTTC. Translating it yields CASSLVGETQYF. The gene calls are TRBV7-2 and TRBJ2-5; no clear D gene. Germline V lookup: CDR1 SGHTA, CDR2 FQGNSA. The CDR3 extends over 12 amino acids. V was pared by 1 base and J by 4 bases, with 4 bases between.

Concerning this clone: This sequence may be a read error, since a much larger clone differs from it by one base. The sample holds other DNA sequences that translate to the same CDR3. The gene calls are TRBV30 and TRBJ2-7; the D gene is possibly TRBD1 (5 bases). Trimming removed 3 bases at V and 6 bases at J, with 12 bases between. This CDR3 contains 12 residues. Germline assignment: CDR1 GTSNPN and CDR2 SVGIG (reference sequence). CDR3 coding DNA: TGTGCCTGGAGCGCCCAAAGGGGCGAGCAGTACTTC. Protein sequence: CAWSAQRGEQYF.

This clone was picked up a small number of times. This rearrangement joins TRBV11-2 to TRBJ2-7; D may be TRBD1 (5 bases). The germline V gene encodes CDR1 SGHAT and CDR2 FQNNGV. Trimming shortened V by 1 base and J by 3 bases, and 13 bases separated the two germline ends. The CDR3 is 15 amino acids. CDR3 residues: CASSLAATVYYEQYF. CDR3 nucleotides: TGTGCCAGCAGCTTAGCAGCGACAGTGTACTACGAGCAGTACTTC.

At least ten counts were recorded for this clone. This rearrangement joins TRBV29-1 to TRBJ2-2, with 9 bases fitting TRBD1. The CDR3 runs 16 residues. From germline, CDR1 is SQVTM and CDR2 ANQGSEA. The V and J ends lost 1 base and 2 bases, in that order; junction bases with no gene match: 5. CDR3 amino acids: CSVEGRQGVNTGELFF. CDR3 DNA: TGCAGCGTTGAAGGAAGACAGGGGGTTAACACCGGGGAGCTGTTTTTT.

J is TRBJ2-6 and V is TRBV2; either TRBD1 or TRBD2 may fit D (5 bases each). CDR1 SNHLY and CDR2 FYNNEI come from the germline V gene. Trimming removed 8 bases from V and 8 bases from J, with 16 bases in between. The CDR3 extends over 14 amino acids. CDR3: CASYQGLTTNVLTF. The CDR3 DNA reads TGTGCCAGCTATCAGGGTTTGACTACCAACGTCCTGACTTTC.

This clone was seen once. The chain is built from TRBV18 and TRBJ2-1; the match to TRBD1 covers 7 bases. Germline CDR1 KGHSH, CDR2 LQKENI. The CDR3 is 14 residues long. V trimming: 3 bases; J trimming: 1 base; junction bases outside the gene matches: 0. The CDR3 protein is CASSPDRSYNEQFF. The CDR3 coding sequence is TGTGCCAGCTCACCGGACAGGTCCTACAATGAGCAGTTCTTC.

Worth noting for this clone: At one of its ends the junction is not consistent with the germline gene, which may arise from a read error. The V gene is TRBV29-1, the J gene TRBJ2-7, with a weak D call TRBD2 (6 bases). CDR1 SQVTM and CDR2 ANQGSEA come from the germline V gene. This CDR3 comprises 11 residues. The CDR3 nucleotides are TGCAGCGTTAGGCGCGGGGACGAGCAGTGCTTC. This gives the protein CSVRRGDEQCF.